Listed below are T cell receptor beta chains from one sample, sequenced in a study of blood T cells in healthy people across ages. TCRdb itself ran the 5' RACE reads through MiXCR, one entry per CDR3 protein. The data hold 450,000 to 700,000 distinct CDR3 sequences, with 25% to 30% observed a single time. Sequencing used blood. These receptor sequences come from a woman in her sixties or seventies in good health. Both conserved end residues are trimmed from each CDR3. Clone size is stated in some rows and not others, as once, few, many or a class when expanded.

V	size	J	CDR3
TRBV4-1	few	TRBJ1-1	ASSQGSGLVNTEAF
TRBV20-1	-	TRBJ2-3	SASSSGAFTDTQY
TRBV5-1	few	TRBJ2-5	ASNTGSGPQETQY
TRBV5-1	few	TRBJ2-4	ASSLVGSSGITKNIQY
TRBV27	few	TRBJ2-4	ASSPRSSGAKNIQY
TRBV7-2	once	TRBJ1-2	ASSTTSTGFYGYT
TRBV27	-	TRBJ2-3	ASSYGGRGDTQY
TRBV6-9	-	-	ASRVGLYEQY
TRBV28	-	TRBJ1-6	ASSLRDTNNSPLH
TRBV4-3	few	TRBJ2-1	ASSPGPLAGGIFEQF
TRBV7-9	-	TRBJ2-7	ASSLSNRGQYEQY
TRBV6-5	few	TRBJ1-3	ASSYLDSSSGNTIY
TRBV4-2	-	TRBJ2-2	ASSQDSYSGGARELF
TRBV12-5	once	TRBJ2-3	ASGPKAGGRVDTQY
TRBV20-1	-	TRBJ1-1	SARVTGGRTEAF
TRBV6-5	-	TRBJ1-2	ASGGRGSLSHGYA
TRBV27	-	-	ASSQDRYSYEQY
TRBV6-5	-	TRBJ2-5	ASSYSTVPAGYGETQY
TRBV4-2	-	TRBJ2-4	ASSQGFDRGGNIQY
TRBV20-1	-	TRBJ2-3	SARDRAGGDADTQY
TRBV12-3/TRBV12-4	-	TRBJ1-3	ASSLWGQGFSGNTVY
TRBV20-1	-	TRBJ2-7	SAAGAYEQY
TRBV5-5	-	TRBJ1-5	ASSLEAPSGGGQPQH
TRBV9	-	TRBJ2-5	ASSVAVEPGETQY
TRBV5-5	-	TRBJ1-4	ASSLEGSNEKLF
TRBV12-5	once	TRBJ1-1	ASATTENTEAF
TRBV6-6	-	TRBJ2-7	ASRGDGPLYEQY
TRBV20-1	-	TRBJ1-2	SAYTVFYGYT
TRBV5-1	few	TRBJ1-6	ASSPAGDSSYNSPLH
TRBV7-9	many	TRBJ2-5	ASSLGTSGEETQY
TRBV7-2	-	-	ASSGGLNLRETQY
TRBV6-6	few	TRBJ2-7	ASRMGYMAAVYEQY
TRBV29-1	-	TRBJ2-4	SVEGGTGNFSKNIQY
TRBV12-3/TRBV12-4	-	TRBJ2-6	ASRKSGANVLT
TRBV7-2	-	TRBJ2-5	ASSLESTSGVGTQY
TRBV20-1	few	TRBJ2-3	SAGTSGGGSTDTQY
TRBV7-8	few	TRBJ2-3	ASSSGTSVGDTQY
TRBV7-2	-	TRBJ1-2	ASSLASGAPYGYT
TRBV7-9	once	TRBJ1-1	ASSFGPNEAF
TRBV7-7	-	-	ASSSLRGGEKETQY
TRBV7-9	few	-	ASSYRQGGEQF
TRBV29-1	-	TRBJ1-1	SVPQTGWSSEEAF
TRBV4-3	few	TRBJ1-2	ASSHYTGDSGGYT
TRBV20-1	-	TRBJ2-1	SARDQRQAVPYNEQF
TRBV12-3/TRBV12-4	few	TRBJ2-1	ASSYGTSGVNEQF